One and the same sample provided the 28 T cell receptor beta chains below, sequenced in a study of CD8+ T cells in alopecia areata (dated by TCRdb to 2016 to 2019). Library preparation employed the immunoSEQ multiplex PCR assay. RNA was extracted from all samples and reverse transcribed into cDNA, which served as template for TCR sequencing. Not all clones reach the TCRdb copy of this immuneACCESS table, which keeps in-frame sequences only. Checked studies attribute under half of the gap to unresolved V genes and leave the rest unexplained. The sample profile shows 150,000 or so clones; more than 45% of them were found once. The ten top clones hold around 6.8% of the sample. The sequenced sample was CD4+ T cells sorted from blood. These receptors all come from a human donor with alopecia areata.

The chain links TRBV7-9 to TRBJ2-6, with unresolved D. CDR3 length: 11 residues. The germline V gene encodes CDR1 SEHNR and CDR2 FQNEAQ (reference sequence). Trimming took 8 bases from V and 2 from J, leaving 1 base between them. CDR3 in DNA: TGTGCCAGCGCTGGGGCCAACGTCCTGACTTTC. It translates to CASAGANVLTF.

This clone appeared a few times. V and J are TRBV5-4 and TRBJ2-5, with 11 nucleotides matching TRBD2. The germline V gene encodes CDR1 SGHNT and CDR2 YYREEE (reference sequence). This CDR3 comprises 17 residues. J gave up 4 bases and V 0 bases, and 8 bases lay outside the gene matches. The CDR3 coding sequence is TGTGCCAGCAGCTTGGACCCCACCGGACTAGCGGGAGAGACCCAGTACTTC. Translating it yields CASSLDPTGLAGETQYF.

This clone showed up just a few times. CDR3 sequence (DNA): TGTGCCTGGAGTGTTGGCTGGCAAGAGACCCAGTACTTC. The encoded protein is CAWSVGWQETQYF. The chain is built from TRBV30 and TRBJ2-5; D ambiguous. The CDR3 is 13 residues long. Germline CDR1 is GTSNPN and CDR2 is SVGIG (reference sequence). Between the trimmed V and J ends, which lost 0 bases and 2 bases, there was a span of 7 bases.

The rearrangement links TRBV5-4 to TRBJ2-3; TRBD1 matches at 8 bases. CDR3 length equals 16 residues. Per germline, CDR1 SGHNT and CDR2 YYREEE (reference sequence). J lost 2 bases, V lost 0 bases, and 5 bases had no gene match. CDR3 bases: TGTGCCAGCAGCTTGGGTCCAGGGGGCGTCACAGATACGCAGTATTTT. Translated: CASSLGPGGVTDTQYF.

The V gene is TRBV7-9, the J gene TRBJ2-7, with 10 nucleotides matching TRBD2. The germline gives CDR1 SEHNR, CDR2 FQNEAQ (reference sequence). After removal of 5 bases from V and 0 bases from J, the junction contained 16 bases not matched to a gene. The CDR3 is 19 residues long. Here the CDR3 reads CASSNPTPGLALSSYEQYF. CDR3 nucleotide sequence: TGTGCCAGCAGCAACCCCACCCCGGGACTAGCGCTGAGCTCCTACGAGCAGTACTTC.

The chain joins TRBV5-6 to TRBJ2-3, with 7 bases aligning to TRBD2. Germline assignment: CDR1 SGHDT and CDR2 YYEEEE. V lost 5 bases to trimming and J lost 2 bases; unmatched junction nucleotides: 8. The CDR3 sequence is 15 residues long. The CDR3 loop is CASSYAGVYTDTQYF. The CDR3 DNA follows: TGTGCCAGCAGTTACGCGGGAGTTTACACAGATACGCAGTATTTT.

This clone was observed a handful of times. V usage is TRBV29-1 and J usage is TRBJ1-1; D is unresolved. Looked up from germline, CDR1 is SQVTM and CDR2 is ANQGSEA. Trimming took off 3 bases at V and 1 base at J, with 3 bases between the two ends. This CDR3 contains 11 residues. CDR3 loop: CSVESNTEAFF. The CDR3 nucleotides read TGCAGCGTTGAGTCGAACACTGAAGCTTTCTTT.

This sequence joins TRBV29-1 and TRBJ2-3, with D tentatively TRBD1 or TRBD2 (5 bases each). V was shortened by 6 bases and J by 0 bases, with 13 bases between the two germline ends. Germline CDR1 SQVTM, CDR2 ANQGSEA. CDR3 size: 14 residues. CDR3 in amino acids: CSVHQGASTDTQYF. The CDR3 bases are TGCAGCGTACATCAGGGAGCTAGCACAGATACGCAGTATTTT.

The chain combines TRBV5-6 with TRBJ2-1; D remains unclear. The germline V gene has CDR1 SGHDT and CDR2 YYEEEE. The CDR3 covers 12 residues. V was cut by 2 bases and J by 5 bases, with 5 bases left in between. This chain's CDR3 is CASSLRNNEQFF. The CDR3 DNA reads TGTGCCAGCAGCTTACGGAACAATGAGCAGTTCTTC.

V gene TRBV19 combines with J gene TRBJ2-7; D unclear. Trimming took off 5 bases at V and 2 bases at J, with 10 bases between the two ends. CDR3 length: 13 residues. Germline values: CDR1 LNHDA, CDR2 SQIVND (reference sequence). CDR3 DNA sequence: TGTGCCAGTAGTCACGCGGAAACCTACGAGCAGTACTTC. The encoded protein is CASSHAETYEQYF.

This clone was recorded a few times. The chain couples TRBV11-2 to TRBJ1-2; D perhaps matches TRBD1 (5 bases). Germline lookup yields CDR1 SGHAT and CDR2 FQNNGV. This CDR3 has 13 amino acids. The V and J ends lost 2 bases and 9 bases respectively, with 13 bases between them. The chain's CDR3 is CASSLRDGLSYTF. CDR3 bases: TGTGCCAGCAGCTTAAGGGACGGGTTGAGCTACACCTTC. The whole variable domain, filled in from reference TRBV11-2 and TRBJ1-2, reads EAGVAQSPRYKIIEKRQSVAFWCNPISGHATLYWYQQILGQGPKLLIQFQNNGVVDDSQLPKDRFSAERLKGVDSTLKIQPAKLEDSAVYLCASSLRDGLSYTFGSGTRLTVV.

J is TRBJ2-1 and V is TRBV28; no clear D gene. This CDR3 has 16 amino acids. Germline assignment: CDR1 MDHEN and CDR2 SYDVKM. V lost 5 bases and J 2 bases, leaving 16 bases between the germline ends. The CDR3 DNA reads as TGTGCCAGCAGTCCCCCCCGATCACTGCCCTACAATGAGCAGTTCTTC. Amino acid sequence: CASSPPRSLPYNEQFF. Variable domain in full (rest from reference TRBV28 and TRBJ2-1): DVKVTQSSRYLVKRTGEKVFLECVQDMDHENMFWYRQDPGLGLRLIYFSYDVKMKEKGDIPEGYSVSREKKERFSLILESASTNQTSMYLCASSPPRSLPYNEQFFGPGTRLTVL.

The V call is TRBV29-1, the J call TRBJ2-7; 11 nucleotides align to TRBD1. Germline V gene lookup returns CDR1 SQVTM and CDR2 ANQGSEA. The CDR3 is 14 amino acids. Trimming at V came to 8 bases and at J to 0 bases, leaving 6 bases not matched to a gene. The CDR3 loop reads CSTLGTGGSYEQYF. CDR3 nucleotides: TGCAGCACGCTCGGGACAGGGGGCTCCTACGAGCAGTACTTC.

The chain couples TRBV29-1 to TRBJ2-1; TRBD2 matches at 7 bases. Per germline, CDR1 SQVTM and CDR2 ANQGSEA. The CDR3 has 12 amino acids. V shed 6 bases, J shed 5 bases, and the junction held 4 bases outside the gene matches. The CDR3 nucleotides are TGCAGCGTCCGCCGGGGGGACAATGAGCAGTTCTTC. This codes for CSVRRGDNEQFF.

The rearrangement links TRBV6-6 to TRBJ2-7; unclear D gene. Looked up from germline, CDR1 is MNHNY and CDR2 is SVGAGI (reference sequence). Trimming removed 1 base from V and 4 bases from J, with 8 bases in between. The CDR3 extends over 13 amino acids. The DNA of the CDR3 is TGTGCCAGCAGTTACTTTCAGGTGTACGAGCAGTACTTC. Protein sequence: CASSYFQVYEQYF.

This clone turned up a few times. The chain carries TRBV5-8 and TRBJ2-5, with D uncertain. Trimming shortened V by 4 bases and J by 0 bases, and 7 bases separated the two germline ends. The CDR3 contains 13 residues. Germline V gives CDR1 SGHTS, CDR2 YDEGEE. The CDR3 bases are TGTGCCAGCAGCATATTGTACCAAGAGACCCAGTACTTC. This encodes CASSILYQETQYF.

This clone was found a few times. V usage is TRBV5-4 and J usage is TRBJ1-2, with D hard to call. The CDR3 loop spans 13 amino acids. CDR1 and CDR2 from the germline V gene are SGHNT and YYREEE (reference sequence). V was trimmed by 5 bases and J by 8 bases, leaving 16 bases between them. CDR3 in DNA: TGTGCCAGCAGTAATCGTGCGGTCGGCGGCTACACCTTC. Amino acids: CASSNRAVGGYTF.

This sequence joins TRBV27 and TRBJ1-2; no definite D call. CDR1 and CDR2 (germline): MNHEY, SMNVEV (reference sequence). Between the trimmed V and J ends, which lost 3 bases and 4 bases, there was a span of 12 bases. CDR3 size: 14 residues. The CDR3 DNA reads as TGTGCCAGCAGTTTTCTGGGCCAGCCCTATGGCTACACCTTC. Its protein is CASSFLGQPYGYTF.

About this clone itself: The sample carries other DNA sequences with the same CDR3. The chain is built from TRBV9 and TRBJ2-2, with unresolved D. This CDR3 spans 12 amino acids. V lost 0 bases, J lost 5 bases, and 2 bases lay in between. CDR1 is SGDLS, CDR2 YYNGEE, per germline. The CDR3 DNA reads as TGTGCCAGCAGCGTAGGGACCGGGGAGCTGTTTTTT. Residues: CASSVGTGELFF.

This clone was detected only a few times. CDR3: CASTRSGIIYNEQFF. The DNA for the CDR3 is TGTGCCAGCACACGTAGCGGGATCATTTACAATGAGCAGTTCTTC. The chain combines TRBV7-9 with TRBJ2-1; 8 nucleotides match TRBD2. Germline CDR1 and CDR2: SEHNR and FQNEAQ (reference sequence). The V and J ends lost 7 bases and 4 bases, in that order; junction bases with no gene match: 9. CDR3 length: 15 amino acids.

This clone was counted a single time. The chain links TRBV7-9 to TRBJ2-3, with D maybe TRBD2 (6 bases). Germline CDR1 and CDR2: SEHNR and FQNEAQ (reference sequence). This CDR3 spans 15 amino acids. The V and J ends lost 2 bases and 0 bases respectively, with 9 bases between them. The CDR3 spells CASSLWAGSTDTQYF. CDR3 sequence (DNA): TGTGCCAGCAGCTTATGGGCGGGAAGCACAGATACGCAGTATTTT.

The chain joins TRBV28 to TRBJ2-5; D remains ambiguous. Between the trimmed V and J ends, which lost 9 bases and 2 bases, there was a span of 13 bases. Germline CDR1 reads MDHEN; CDR2 reads SYDVKM. The CDR3 runs 13 residues. The CDR3 nucleotides read TGTGCCAGTTTAGGGCGGATGCAAGAGACCCAGTACTTC. Residues: CASLGRMQETQYF.

This clone was detected ten times or more. The V gene is TRBV10-3, the J gene TRBJ2-6; D uncertain. V lost 5 bases and J lost 1, with 6 bases in between. This CDR3 spans 14 amino acids. CDR1 ENHRY and CDR2 SYGVKD come from the germline V gene. The CDR3 nucleotides read TGTGCCATCAGTCCACAATCTGGGGCCAACGTCCTGACTTTC. Its protein product is CAISPQSGANVLTF.

The chain carries TRBV27 and TRBJ1-2; TRBD1 might be the D (5 bases). V was clipped by 4 bases and J by 3 bases, with 9 bases between them. This CDR3 contains 13 residues. The germline V gene encodes CDR1 MNHEY and CDR2 SMNVEV (reference sequence). CDR3 nucleotide sequence: TGTGCCAGCAGTTCGACAGTATACTATGGCTACACCTTC. Amino acids: CASSSTVYYGYTF.

This clone was seen a handful of times. The chain has TRBV19 and TRBJ2-7; D possibly corresponds to TRBD1 (5 bases). V was pared by 8 bases and J by 4 bases, with 18 bases between. This CDR3 contains 14 residues. Per germline, CDR1 LNHDA and CDR2 SQIVND (reference sequence). The CDR3 protein is CASGPTQTGYEQYF. The CDR3 nucleotides read TGTGCCAGTGGCCCTACCCAAACAGGTTACGAGCAGTACTTC.

This clone was detected a few times. V and J are TRBV5-4 and TRBJ1-2, with TRBD1 matching 8 bases. This CDR3 region has 16 residues. The junction had 11 bases not matched to a gene; V was cut back by 4 bases and J by 3 bases. CDR1 and CDR2 from the germline V gene are SGHNT and YYREEE (reference sequence). The CDR3 bases are TGTGCCAGCAGCCTACGCTTGTCAGGGGGCGACTATGGCTACACCTTC. Translating it yields CASSLRLSGGDYGYTF.

The chain joins TRBV14 to TRBJ1-1; D remains ambiguous. Germline V gives CDR1 SGHDN, CDR2 FVKESK. This CDR3 is 12 amino acids long. V lost 4 bases, J lost 4 bases, and 7 bases lay in between. Here the CDR3 reads CASSRRATEAFF. Here the CDR3 DNA reads TGTGCCAGCAGCCGAAGGGCCACTGAAGCTTTCTTT.

There are a few counts of this clone. This chain links TRBV7-2 with TRBJ2-2, with D possibly being TRBD2 (5 bases). The V gene lost 5 bases and the J gene lost 5 bases, with 12 bases spanning the gap. Germline V gives CDR1 SGHTA, CDR2 FQGNSA. The CDR3 is 14 amino acids. CDR3: CASSPPPGTGELFF. The CDR3 DNA sequence: TGTGCCAGCAGCCCCCCGCCGGGAACCGGGGAGCTGTTTTTT.